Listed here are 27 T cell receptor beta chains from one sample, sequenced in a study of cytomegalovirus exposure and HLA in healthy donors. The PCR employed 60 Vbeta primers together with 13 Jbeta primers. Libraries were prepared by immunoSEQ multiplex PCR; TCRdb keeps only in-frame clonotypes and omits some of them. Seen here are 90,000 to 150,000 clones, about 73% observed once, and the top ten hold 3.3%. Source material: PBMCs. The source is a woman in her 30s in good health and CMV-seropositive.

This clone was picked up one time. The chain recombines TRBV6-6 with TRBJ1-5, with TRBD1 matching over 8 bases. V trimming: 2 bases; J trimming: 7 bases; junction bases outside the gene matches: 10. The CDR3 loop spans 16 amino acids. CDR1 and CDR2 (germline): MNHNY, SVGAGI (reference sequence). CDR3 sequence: CASSYDGQGLGQPQHF. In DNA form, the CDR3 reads TGTGCCAGCAGTTACGACGGACAGGGCCTAGGGCAGCCCCAGCATTTT.

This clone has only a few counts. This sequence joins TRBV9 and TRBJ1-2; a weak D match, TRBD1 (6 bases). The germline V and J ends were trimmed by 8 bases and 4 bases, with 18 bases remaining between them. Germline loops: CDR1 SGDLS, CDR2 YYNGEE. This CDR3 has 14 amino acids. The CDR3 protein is CASSPGDILYGYTF. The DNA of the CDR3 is TGTGCCAGTTCCCCAGGGGATATCCTCTATGGCTACACCTTC.

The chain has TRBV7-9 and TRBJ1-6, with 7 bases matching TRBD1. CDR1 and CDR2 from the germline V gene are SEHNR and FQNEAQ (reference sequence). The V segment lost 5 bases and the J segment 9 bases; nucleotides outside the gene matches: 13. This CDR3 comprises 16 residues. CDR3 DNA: TGTGCCAGCAGCAGCGAAGGGTCAGGGGGGAGTTCACCCCTCCACTTT. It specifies CASSSEGSGGSSPLHF.

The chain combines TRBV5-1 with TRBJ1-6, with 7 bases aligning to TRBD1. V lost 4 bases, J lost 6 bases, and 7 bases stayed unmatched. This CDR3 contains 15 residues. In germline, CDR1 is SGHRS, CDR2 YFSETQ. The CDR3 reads CASSPSGQRNSPLHF. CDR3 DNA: TGCGCCAGCAGCCCCTCGGGACAGCGTAATTCACCCCTCCACTTT.

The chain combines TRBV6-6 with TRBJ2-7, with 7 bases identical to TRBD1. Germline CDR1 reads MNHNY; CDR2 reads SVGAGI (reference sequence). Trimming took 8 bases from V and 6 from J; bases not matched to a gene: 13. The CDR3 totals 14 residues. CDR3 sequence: CASRIKTGISEQYF. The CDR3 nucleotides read TGTGCCAGCCGCATAAAGACAGGGATCAGCGAGCAGTACTTC.

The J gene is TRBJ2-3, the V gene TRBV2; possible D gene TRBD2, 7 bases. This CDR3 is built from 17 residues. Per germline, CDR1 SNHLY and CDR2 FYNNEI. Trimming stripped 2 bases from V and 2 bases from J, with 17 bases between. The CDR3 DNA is TGTGCCAGCAGTGAATCGCGGGGGTCGGGGGCCACAGATACGCAGTATTTT. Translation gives CASSESRGSGATDTQYF.

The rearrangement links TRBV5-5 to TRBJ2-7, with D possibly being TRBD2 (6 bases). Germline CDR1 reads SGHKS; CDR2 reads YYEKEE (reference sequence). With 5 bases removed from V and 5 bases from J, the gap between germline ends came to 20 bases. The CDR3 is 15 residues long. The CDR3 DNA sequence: TGTGCCAGCAGGGAGGGACCTCCCAGGTTGCACGAGCAGTACTTC. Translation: CASREGPPRLHEQYF.

The CDR3 spells CASSQLTSGEYEQYF. The CDR3 DNA reads TGCGCCAGCAGCCAATTAACTAGCGGGGAGTACGAGCAGTACTTC. This chain uses TRBV4-1 with TRBJ2-7, with 10 bases aligning to TRBD2. Germline CDR1 and CDR2: MGHRA and YSYEKL. J was trimmed by 4 bases and V by 2 bases; bases with no gene match: 5. The CDR3 has 15 amino acids.

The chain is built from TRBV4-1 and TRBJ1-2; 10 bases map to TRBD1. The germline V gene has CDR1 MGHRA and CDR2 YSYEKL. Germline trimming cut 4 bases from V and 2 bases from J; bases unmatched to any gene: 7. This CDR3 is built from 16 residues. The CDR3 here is CASSPGETGGNYGYTF. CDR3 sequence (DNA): TGCGCCAGCAGCCCCGGTGAGACAGGGGGCAACTATGGCTACACCTTC.

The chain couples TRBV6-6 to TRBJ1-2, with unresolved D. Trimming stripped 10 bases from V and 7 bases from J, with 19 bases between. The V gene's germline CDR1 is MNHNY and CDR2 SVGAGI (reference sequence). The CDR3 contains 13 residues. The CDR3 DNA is TGTGCCACTCTCTTCACCGGGAGCGGTGGCTACACCTTC. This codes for CATLFTGSGGYTF.

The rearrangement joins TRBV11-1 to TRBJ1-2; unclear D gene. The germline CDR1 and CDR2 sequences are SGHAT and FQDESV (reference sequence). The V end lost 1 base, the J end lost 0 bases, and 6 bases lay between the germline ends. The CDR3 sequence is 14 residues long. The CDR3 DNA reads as TGTGCCAGCAGCTTAGACCGGGCTAACTATGGCTACACCTTC. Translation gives CASSLDRANYGYTF.

This CDR3 reads CATGGSWGNTIYF. CDR3 bases: TGTGCCACGGGGGGAAGTTGGGGAAACACCATATATTTT. The genes are TRBV2 and TRBJ1-3, with D possibly matching TRBD1 (5 bases). The V and J ends lost 10 bases and 4 bases respectively, with 14 bases between them. CDR3 length: 13 residues. Germline loops: CDR1 SNHLY, CDR2 FYNNEI.

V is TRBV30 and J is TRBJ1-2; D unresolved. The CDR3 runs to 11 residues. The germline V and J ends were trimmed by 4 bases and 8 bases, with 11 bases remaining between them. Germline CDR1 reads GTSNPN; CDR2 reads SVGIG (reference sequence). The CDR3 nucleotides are TGTGCCTGGAAGGCGGTTCGGGGCTACACCTTC. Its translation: CAWKAVRGYTF.

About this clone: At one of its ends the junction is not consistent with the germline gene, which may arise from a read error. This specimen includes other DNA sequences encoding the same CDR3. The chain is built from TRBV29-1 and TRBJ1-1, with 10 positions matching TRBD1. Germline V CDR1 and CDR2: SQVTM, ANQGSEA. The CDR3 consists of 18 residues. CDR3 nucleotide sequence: TGCAGCGTCCCTTTATCTCCGGGACAGGGGCCGACCGGCACTGAAGCCTTCTTT. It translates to CSVPLSPGQGPTGTEAFF.

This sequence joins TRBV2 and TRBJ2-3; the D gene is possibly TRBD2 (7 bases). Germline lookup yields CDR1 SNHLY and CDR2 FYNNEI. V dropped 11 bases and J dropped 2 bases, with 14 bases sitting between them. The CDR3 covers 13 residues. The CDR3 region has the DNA TGTGCCGGCCGCGGGGGCCTCACAGATACGCAGTATTTT. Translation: CAGRGGLTDTQYF.

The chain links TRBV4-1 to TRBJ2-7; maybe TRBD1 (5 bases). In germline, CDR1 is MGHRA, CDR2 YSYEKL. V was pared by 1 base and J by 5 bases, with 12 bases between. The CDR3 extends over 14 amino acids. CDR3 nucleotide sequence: TGCGCCAGCAGCCAAGGCCCAGGGTGGGACGAGCAGTACTTC. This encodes CASSQGPGWDEQYF.

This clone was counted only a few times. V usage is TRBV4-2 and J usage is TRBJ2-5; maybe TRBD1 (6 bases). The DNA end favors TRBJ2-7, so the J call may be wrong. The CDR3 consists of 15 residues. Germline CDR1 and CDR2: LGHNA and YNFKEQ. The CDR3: CASSRRTVVSDEQYF. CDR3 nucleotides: TGTGCCAGCAGCCGGCGGACAGTAGTTAGTGACGAGCAGTACTTC.

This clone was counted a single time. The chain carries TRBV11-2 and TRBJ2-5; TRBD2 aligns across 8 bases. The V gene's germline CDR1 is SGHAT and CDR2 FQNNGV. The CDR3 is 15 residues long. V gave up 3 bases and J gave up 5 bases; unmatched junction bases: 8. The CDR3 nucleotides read TGTGCCAGCAGCTTCTTACGGGGGGGCGTGGAGACCCAGTACTTC. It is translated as CASSFLRGGVETQYF.

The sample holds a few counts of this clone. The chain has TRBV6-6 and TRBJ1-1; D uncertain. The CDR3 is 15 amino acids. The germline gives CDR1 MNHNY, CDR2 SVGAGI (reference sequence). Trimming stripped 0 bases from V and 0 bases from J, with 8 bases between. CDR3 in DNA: TGTGCCAGCAGTTACTCGACCAGGTTGAACACTGAAGCTTTCTTT. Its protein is CASSYSTRLNTEAFF.

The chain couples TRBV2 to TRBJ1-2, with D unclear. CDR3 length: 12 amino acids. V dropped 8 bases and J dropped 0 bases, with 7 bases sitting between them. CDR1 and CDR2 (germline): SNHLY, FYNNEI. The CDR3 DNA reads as TGTGCCAGCGCTAGAGCTAACTATGGCTACACCTTC. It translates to CASARANYGYTF.

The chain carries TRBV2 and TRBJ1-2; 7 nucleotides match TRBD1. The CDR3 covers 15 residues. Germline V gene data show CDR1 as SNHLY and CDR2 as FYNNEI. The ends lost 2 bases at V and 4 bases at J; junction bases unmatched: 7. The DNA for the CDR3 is TGTGCCAGCAGTGAAAGGGACAGCCGGTCCTATGGCTACACCTTC. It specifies CASSERDSRSYGYTF.

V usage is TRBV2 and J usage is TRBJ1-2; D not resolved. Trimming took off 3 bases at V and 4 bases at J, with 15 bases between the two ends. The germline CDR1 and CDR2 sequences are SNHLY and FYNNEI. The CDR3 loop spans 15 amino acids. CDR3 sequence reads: CASSEIVGAFYGYTF. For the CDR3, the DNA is TGTGCCAGCAGTGAGATAGTAGGAGCTTTCTATGGCTACACCTTC.

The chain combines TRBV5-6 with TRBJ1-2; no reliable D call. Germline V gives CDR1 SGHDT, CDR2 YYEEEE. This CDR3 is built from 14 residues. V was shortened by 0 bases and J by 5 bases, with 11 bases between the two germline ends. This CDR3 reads CASSLGRRQYGYTF. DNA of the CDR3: TGTGCCAGCAGCTTGGGGCGCAGGCAGTATGGCTACACCTTC.

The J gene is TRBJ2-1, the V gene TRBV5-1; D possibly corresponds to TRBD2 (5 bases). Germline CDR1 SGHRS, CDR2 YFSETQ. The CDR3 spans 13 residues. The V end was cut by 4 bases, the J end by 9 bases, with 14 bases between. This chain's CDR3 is CASSRVPAGEQFF. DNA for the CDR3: TGCGCCAGCAGCCGGGTTCCTGCGGGTGAGCAGTTCTTC.

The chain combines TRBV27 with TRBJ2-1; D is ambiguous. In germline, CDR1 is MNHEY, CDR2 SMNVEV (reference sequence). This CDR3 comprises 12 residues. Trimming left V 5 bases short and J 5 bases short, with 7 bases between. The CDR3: CASSTYNNEQFF. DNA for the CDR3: TGTGCCAGCAGTACTTATAACAATGAGCAGTTCTTC.

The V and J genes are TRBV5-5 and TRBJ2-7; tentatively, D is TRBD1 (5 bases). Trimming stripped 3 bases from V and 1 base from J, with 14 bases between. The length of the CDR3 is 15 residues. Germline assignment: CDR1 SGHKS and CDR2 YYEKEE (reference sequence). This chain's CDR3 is CASSSLGQGSYEQYF. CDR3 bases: TGTGCCAGCAGCTCCCTGGGGCAGGGTTCCTACGAGCAGTACTTC.

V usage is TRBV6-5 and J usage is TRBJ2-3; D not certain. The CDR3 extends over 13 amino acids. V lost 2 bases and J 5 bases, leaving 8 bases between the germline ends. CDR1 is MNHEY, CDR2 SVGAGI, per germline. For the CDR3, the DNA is TGTGCCAGCAGTTACACCTACAGAGATACGCAGTATTTT. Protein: CASSYTYRDTQYF.